This record concerns one TCR beta chain sequence. V was pared by 6 bases and J by 0 bases, with 7 bases of the junction left unmatched. The germline V gene encodes CDR1 SEHNR and CDR2 FQNEAQ (reference sequence). CDR3 length: 15 amino acids. The source of the sample is a study of blood T cell repertoires in COVID-19. Generated by immunoSEQ multiplex PCR, the TCRdb table keeps only in-frame clones and is missing some. The top ten clones hold about 3% of a sample with fewer than 350,000 clones, 75% to 95% of them seen once. The sequence was obtained from a middle-aged man who had been exposed to COVID-19. The specimen was PBMCs or T cells enriched from blood (not recorded which). The V gene is TRBV7-9, the J gene TRBJ1-1, with TRBD1 identical over 7 bases. CDR3 DNA sequence: TGTGCCAGCAGTTCCACAGGGGCGATGAACACTGAAGCTTTCTTT. It translates to CASSSTGAMNTEAFF.